This TCR beta chain is from a study of OX40 agonist ivuxolimab in advanced cancers. About the study: Under the entry rules, prior anti-PD-1, anti-PD-L1 or anti-CTLA-4 therapy was allowed, and more than 35% had some. Partial responses were achieved by three patients, of whom one had hepatocellular carcinoma and two had cutaneous melanoma.

As regards this clone: Its antigen is currently unknown.

Only in-frame clones appear in the TCRdb table, and some are missing; sequencing was by immunoSEQ multiplex PCR. The table lists roughly 75,000 clones, more than 75% of them singletons. Overall study results and limits: Both CD4+ and CD8+ T cell populations in blood had undergone clonal expansion by week 6 at 0.1 to 3.0 mg/kg. In CD8+ T cells, expanded clones were on average more numerous than in CD4+.

CDR1 is MDHEN and CDR2 is SYDVKM in the germline V gene. V gave up 3 bases and J gave up 6 bases; unmatched junction bases: 6. The length of the CDR3 is 15 residues. The material was CD4+ or CD8+ T cells sorted from blood, obtained in a trial of the OX40 agonist ivuxolimab. The TCR originated in an adult with an advanced solid tumor such as melanoma, head and neck, liver or kidney cancer. The V call is TRBV28, the J call TRBJ2-1; 9 bases align to TRBD2. The CDR3 DNA follows: TGTGCCAGCAGTTTGGCGGGAGGGCCAGGCAATGAGCAGTTCTTC. Its translation: CASSLAGGPGNEQFF.